The rows below give T cell receptor beta chains drawn from one sample of a study of cytomegalovirus exposure and HLA in healthy donors. Libraries were prepared by immunoSEQ multiplex PCR; TCRdb keeps only in-frame clonotypes and omits some of them. The data contain 140,000 or so clones, around four fifths of them singletons. The sequenced sample was PBMCs. Receptors were obtained from a male donor in good health and CMV-seronegative. Both conserved end residues are part of each CDR3. The order of the fields is J gene, V gene, D gene, clone size, CDR3 protein, CDR3 DNA. D genes are given only for firm matches. A clone size is listed for some rows: how often the clone was seen (once, few, many), or a class if it is expanded.

TRBJ2-3,TRBV14,TRBD2,-,CASSSRREGQNTQYF,TGTGCCAGCAGTTCGCGCAGGGAGGGGCAGAATACGCAGTATTTT
TRBJ2-7,TRBV7-2,TRBD1,-,CASSLTIMRDRGYEQYF,TGTGCCAGCAGCTTGACTATTATGAGGGACAGGGGCTACGAGCAGTACTTC
TRBJ2-2,TRBV6-6,-,-,CASSRLDGFTGELFF,TGTGCCAGCAGCCGACTCGACGGCTTCACCGGGGAGCTGTTTTTT
TRBJ2-7,TRBV2,TRBD1,few,CASTPRGTGMWEQYF,TGTGCCAGCACTCCAAGGGGGACAGGGATGTGGGAGCAGTACTTC
TRBJ2-1,TRBV27,-,-,CASSFRNRGLEEYEQFF,TGTGCCAGCAGTTTTCGTAACAGGGGACTAGAAGAATACGAGCAGTTCTTC
TRBJ1-1,TRBV5-6,-,-,CASSLAEVSTEAFF,TGTGCCAGCAGCTTGGCAGAGGTAAGCACTGAAGCTTTCTTT
TRBJ1-1,TRBV5-8,-,-,CASSFFQAIEAFF,TGTGCCAGCAGCTTCTTCCAAGCTATTGAAGCTTTCTTT
TRBJ1-3,TRBV11-1,TRBD1,-,CASSHRDSGNTIYF,TGTGCCAGCAGCCACCGGGACAGTGGAAACACCATATATTTT
TRBJ1-3,TRBV5-5,TRBD1,once,CASSSGQGSSGNTIYF,TGTGCCAGCAGCTCGGGACAGGGAAGCTCTGGAAACACCATATATTTT
TRBJ2-7,TRBV7-9,-,-,CASRPGSF,TGTGCCAGCAGACCCGGGAGCTTC
TRBJ2-1,TRBV28,-,-,CASSLIDSTQFF,TGTGCCAGCAGTTTAATCGACTCCACGCAGTTCTTC
TRBJ1-2,TRBV28,TRBD1,-,CASLSYRGLVYGYTF,TGTGCCAGCCTATCCTACAGGGGGCTTGTCTATGGCTACACCTTC
TRBJ2-7,TRBV27,TRBD2,-,CASSLSGATYEQYF,TGTGCCAGCAGTTTAAGCGGGGCCACCTACGAGCAGTACTTC
TRBJ2-7,TRBV28,TRBD2,-,CASSLAGGSWRYEQYF,TGTGCCAGCAGTTTAGCCGGGGGGAGTTGGCGCTACGAGCAGTACTTC
TRBJ2-1,TRBV5-1,-,once,CASSPGTPNNEQFF,TGCGCCAGCAGCCCCGGGACACCCAACAATGAGCAGTTCTTC
TRBJ1-1,TRBV6-5,-,once,CASSSEQRNTEAFF,TGTGCCAGCAGTTCCGAACAGAGGAACACTGAAGCTTTCTTT
TRBJ2-6,TRBV28,-,-,CASSPGHTSGANVLTF,TGTGCCAGCAGTCCCGGACATACCTCTGGGGCCAACGTCCTGACTTTC
TRBJ2-7,TRBV6-6,-,-,CASSYWHHYEQYF,TGTGCCAGCAGTTACTGGCACCACTACGAGCAGTACTTC
TRBJ2-1,TRBV18,TRBD1,-,CASSRQGDYNEQFF,TGTGCCAGTTCCCGACAGGGGGACTACAATGAGCAGTTCTTC
TRBJ1-2,TRBV13,-,once,CASSLSTEAVGYTF,TGTGCCAGCAGCTTAAGTACTGAGGCCGTTGGCTACACCTTC
TRBJ1-2,TRBV28,TRBD1,-,CASSVQGLRIGYTF,TGTGCCAGCAGTGTACAGGGGTTAAGGATCGGCTACACCTTC
TRBJ2-1,TRBV7-7,TRBD2,-,CASSPRLAGPYNEQFF,TGTGCCAGCAGCCCGCGCTTAGCGGGCCCCTACAATGAGCAGTTCTTC
TRBJ1-1,TRBV5-1,-,-,CASSLVESEAFF,TGCGCCAGCAGCTTGGTGGAGTCTGAAGCTTTCTTT
TRBJ1-1,TRBV6-6,-,few,CASSYSQGNTEAFF,TGTGCCAGCAGTTACTCTCAGGGAAACACTGAAGCTTTCTTT